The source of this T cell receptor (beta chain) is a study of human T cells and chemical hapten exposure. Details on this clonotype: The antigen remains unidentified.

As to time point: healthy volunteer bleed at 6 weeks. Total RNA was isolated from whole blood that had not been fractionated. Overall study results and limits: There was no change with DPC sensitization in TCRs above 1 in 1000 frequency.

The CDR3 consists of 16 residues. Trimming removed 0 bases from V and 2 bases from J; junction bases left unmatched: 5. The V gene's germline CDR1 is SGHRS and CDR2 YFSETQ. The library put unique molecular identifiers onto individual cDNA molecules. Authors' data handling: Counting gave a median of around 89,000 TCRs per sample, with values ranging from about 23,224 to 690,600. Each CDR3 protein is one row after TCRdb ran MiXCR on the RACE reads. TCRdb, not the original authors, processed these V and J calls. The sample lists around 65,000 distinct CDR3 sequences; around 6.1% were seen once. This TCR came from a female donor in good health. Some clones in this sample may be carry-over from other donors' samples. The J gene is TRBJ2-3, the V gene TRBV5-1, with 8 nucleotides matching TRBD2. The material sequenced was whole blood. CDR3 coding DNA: TGCGCCAGCAGCTTGGCTGCTAGCGGGCTCACAGATACGCAGTATTTT. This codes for CASSLAASGLTDTQYF.